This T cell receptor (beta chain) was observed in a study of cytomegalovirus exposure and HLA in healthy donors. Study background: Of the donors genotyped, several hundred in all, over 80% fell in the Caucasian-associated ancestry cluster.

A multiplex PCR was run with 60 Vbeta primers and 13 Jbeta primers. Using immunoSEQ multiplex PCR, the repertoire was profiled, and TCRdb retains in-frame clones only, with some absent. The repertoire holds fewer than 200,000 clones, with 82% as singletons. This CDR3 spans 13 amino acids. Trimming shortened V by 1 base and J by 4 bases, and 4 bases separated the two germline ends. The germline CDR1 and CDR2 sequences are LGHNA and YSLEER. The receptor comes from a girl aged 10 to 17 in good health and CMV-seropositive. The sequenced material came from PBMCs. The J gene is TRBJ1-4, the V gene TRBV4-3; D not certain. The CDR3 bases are TGCGCCAGCAGCCAAGTGCGTAATGAAAAACTGTTTTTT. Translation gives CASSQVRNEKLFF.